This TCR beta chain came from a study of blood T cell repertoires in COVID-19 (TCRdb year 2020). The study in broad terms: Samples covering the acute and convalescent phases of COVID-19 were provided by collaborators in the United States, Italy and Spain. The samples were drawn from the first 160 participants of the ongoing ImmuneRACE study and from 1,254 subjects provided by 6 global collaborators. Sample metadata almost always included a de-identified subject ID, COVID-19 status, age in years and sex. Where HLA class I and class II types were available, the types were taken from metadata supplied by the sample provider, not from assay-based typing. The repertoires were made available in a free public database intended to serve as a resource for research on the immune response to SARS-CoV-2. The material from the prospective study consisted of cDNA or gDNA derived from T cells, B-cell-depleted T cells, or PBMCs. The dataset comprised deeply sampled blood TCRbeta repertoires from subjects exposed to, actively infected with, or recovered from COVID-19.

As concerns this clone: Its antigen is unknown. No much larger clone exists at a distance of one base, and base qualities are not known.

TCRbeta CDR3 regions were amplified from genomic DNA using the immunoSEQ Assay, a bias-controlled multiplex PCR. Per the original workflow: The number of nucleated cells in each sample was estimated by amplification of reference gene primers within the assay. To quantify the absolute abundance of each unique TCRbeta CDR3 rearrangement, sequence reads were collapsed and filtered. Productive Simpson clonality was computed per sample as the square root of Simpson's diversity index over productive rearrangements. TCRdb mirrors the immuneACCESS table, restricted to in-frame sequences. Some clones are absent from its copies; in checked studies, under half trace to an unresolved V gene, and the reason for the others is unknown. That table furnishes V, J and clone size, whereas the DNA furnished D and trimming. The sample data list more than 70,000 clones, and 75% to 90% of these were observed just once. The ten top clones hold 0.95% to 1.5% of the sample.

The CDR3 numbers 15 residues from cysteine through phenylalanine. CDR3 DNA is the only sequence kept; it has 45 bases, read in frame from the first base. From a lookup of the germline V gene, CDR1 and CDR2 are SNHLY and FYNNEI. The junction shows trimming of 7 bases on V and 0 bases on J, and the gene matches do not reach 6 bases of it. Results and caveats for the whole study, not just this receptor: The amount of clinical and demographic metadata varied by source and participant and was provided uncurated.

Collaborating institutions collected whole blood in K2EDTA tubes following their own protocols. For TCRbeta analysis, collaborators shipped samples in one of three forms: frozen whole blood, isolated PBMCs, or DNA extracted from either of those sample types. This receptor was obtained from an elderly man with active or convalescent COVID-19. This chain is built from TRBV2 and TRBJ1-1, with 9 bases in between that match TRBD1. Sequenced: peripheral blood. The sequenced DNA: TGTGCCAGCAAATTGGACAGGGGAATGAACACTGAAGCTTTCTTT. The encoded protein is CASKLDRGMNTEAFF.